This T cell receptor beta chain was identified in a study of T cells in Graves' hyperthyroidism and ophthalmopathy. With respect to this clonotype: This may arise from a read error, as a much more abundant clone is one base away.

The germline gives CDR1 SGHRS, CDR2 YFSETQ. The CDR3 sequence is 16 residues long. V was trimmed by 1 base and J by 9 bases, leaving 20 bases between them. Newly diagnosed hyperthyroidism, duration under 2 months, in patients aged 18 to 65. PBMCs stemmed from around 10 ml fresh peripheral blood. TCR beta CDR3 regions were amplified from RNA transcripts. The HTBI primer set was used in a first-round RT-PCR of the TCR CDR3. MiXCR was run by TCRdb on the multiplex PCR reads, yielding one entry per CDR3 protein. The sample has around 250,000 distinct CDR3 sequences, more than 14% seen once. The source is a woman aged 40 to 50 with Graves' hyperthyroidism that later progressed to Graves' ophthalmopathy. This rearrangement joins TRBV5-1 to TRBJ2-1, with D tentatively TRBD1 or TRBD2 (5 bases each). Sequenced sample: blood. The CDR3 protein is CASSLSLRGGFGEQFF. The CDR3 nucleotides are TGCGCCAGCAGCTTGAGCTTGAGGGGCGGGTTCGGTGAGCAGTTCTTC.